Described below is a single T cell receptor (beta chain) sequence and its context. This sample was taken from a study of T cell changes during pregnancy in multiple sclerosis. Data came from immunoSEQ multiplex PCR; TCRdb stores just in-frame clones and leaves some out. The sample has about 12,000 clones, more than 70% seen once. The germline V gene encodes CDR1 SGHAT and CDR2 FQNNGV. V trimming: 4 bases; J trimming: 5 bases; junction bases outside the gene matches: 3. This CDR3 contains 15 residues. The rearrangement uses TRBV11-2 and TRBJ2-1, with 12 nucleotides matching TRBD2. This TCR came from a female donor in good health, enrolled as a control in a pregnancy study. The sample in question was CD8+ T cells from peripheral blood mononuclear cells, obtained in the second trimester of pregnancy. The CDR3 is CASSSTSGRHNEQFF. CDR3 nucleotides: TGTGCCAGCAGCTCGACTAGCGGGAGACACAATGAGCAGTTCTTC.